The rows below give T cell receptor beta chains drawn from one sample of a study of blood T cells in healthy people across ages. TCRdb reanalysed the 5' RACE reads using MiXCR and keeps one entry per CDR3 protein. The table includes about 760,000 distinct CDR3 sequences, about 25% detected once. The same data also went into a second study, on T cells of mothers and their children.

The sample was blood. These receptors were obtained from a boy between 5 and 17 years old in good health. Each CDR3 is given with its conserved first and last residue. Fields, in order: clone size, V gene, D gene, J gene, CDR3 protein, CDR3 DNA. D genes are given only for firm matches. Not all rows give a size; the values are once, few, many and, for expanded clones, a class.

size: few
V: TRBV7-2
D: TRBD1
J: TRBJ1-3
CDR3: CASSLGGDSGNTIYF
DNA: TGTGCCAGCAGCTTAGGAGGGGACAGTGGAAACACCATATATTTT

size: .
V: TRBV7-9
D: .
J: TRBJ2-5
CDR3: CASSYPSTEQETQYF
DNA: TGTGCCAGCAGCTACCCATCGACAGAGCAAGAGACCCAGTACTTC

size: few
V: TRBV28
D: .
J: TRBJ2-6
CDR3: CASSLASLFSGANVLTF
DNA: TGTGCCAGCAGTTTAGCCAGCCTCTTCTCTGGGGCCAACGTCCTGACTTTC

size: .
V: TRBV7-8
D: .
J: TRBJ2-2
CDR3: CASSLAGLTGELFF
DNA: TGTGCCAGCAGCTTAGCGGGGTTGACCGGGGAGCTGTTTTTT

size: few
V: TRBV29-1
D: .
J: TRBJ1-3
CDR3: CSARGSGNTIYF
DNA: TGCAGCGCGCGGGGATCTGGAAACACCATATATTTT

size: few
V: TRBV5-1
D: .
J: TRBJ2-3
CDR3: CASSLAQGLSTDTQYF
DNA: TGCGCCAGCAGCTTGGCCCAGGGTTTAAGCACAGATACGCAGTATTTT

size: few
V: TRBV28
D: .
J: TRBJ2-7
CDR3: CATWDGTYEQYF
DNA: TGTGCCACCTGGGACGGAACCTACGAGCAGTACTTC

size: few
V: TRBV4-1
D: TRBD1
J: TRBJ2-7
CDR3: CASSHSTGGTYEQYF
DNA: TGCGCCAGCAGCCATTCGACAGGGGGGACCTACGAGCAGTACTTC

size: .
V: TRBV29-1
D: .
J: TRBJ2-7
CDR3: CSVDVGGTAHEQYF
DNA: TGCAGCGTTGACGTAGGGGGGACAGCACACGAGCAGTACTTC

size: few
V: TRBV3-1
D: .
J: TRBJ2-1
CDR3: CASSRLTFSGPNNEQFF
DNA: TGTGCCAGCAGCCGCCTCACGTTTAGCGGACCGAACAATGAGCAGTTCTTC

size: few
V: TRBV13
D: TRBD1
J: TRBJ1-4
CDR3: CASSEGVPRQGREKLFF
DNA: TGTGCCAGCAGCGAAGGCGTCCCTAGACAGGGACGCGAAAAACTGTTTTTT

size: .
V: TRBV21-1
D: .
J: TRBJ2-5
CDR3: CASSEKKRVRDGETQYF
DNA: TGTGCCAGCAGCGAAAAAAAAAGGGTACGGGACGGGGAGACCCAGTACTTC

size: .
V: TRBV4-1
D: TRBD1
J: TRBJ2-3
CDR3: CASSSDRDSTDTQYF
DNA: TGCGCCAGCAGTTCGGACAGGGATAGCACAGATACGCAGTATTTT

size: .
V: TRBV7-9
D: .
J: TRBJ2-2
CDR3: CASSLPGDGELFF
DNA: TGTGCCAGCAGCTTACCTGGGGACGGGGAGCTGTTTTTT

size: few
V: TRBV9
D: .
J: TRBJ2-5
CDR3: CASSVGVQNEGETQYF
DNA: TGTGCCAGCAGCGTAGGCGTCCAAAACGAGGGGGAGACCCAGTACTTC

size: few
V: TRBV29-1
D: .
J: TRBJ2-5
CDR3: CSVTGALQETQYF
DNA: TGCAGCGTAACAGGCGCCCTCCAAGAGACCCAGTACTTC

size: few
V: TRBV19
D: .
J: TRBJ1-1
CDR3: CASSMRGSRSEAFF
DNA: TGTGCCAGTAGTATGAGAGGGTCTCGGTCTGAAGCTTTCTTT

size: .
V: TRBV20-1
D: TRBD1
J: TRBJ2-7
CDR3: CSAREGDGTGGFYEQYF
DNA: TGCAGTGCTAGGGAGGGAGACGGGACAGGGGGCTTCTACGAGCAGTACTTC

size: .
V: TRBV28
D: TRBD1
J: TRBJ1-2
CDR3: CASSSEGAGSRGYTF
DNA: TGTGCCAGCAGTTCGGAGGGGGCGGGATCTCGCGGCTACACCTTC

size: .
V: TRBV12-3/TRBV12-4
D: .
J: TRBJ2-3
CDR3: CASSLSRARTSTDTQYF
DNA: TGTGCCAGCAGTTTAAGCAGGGCTCGCACTAGCACAGATACGCAGTATTTT

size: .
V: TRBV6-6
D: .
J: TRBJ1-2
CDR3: CASSPSTDPYGYTF
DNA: TGTGCCAGCAGCCCCTCGACAGACCCCTATGGCTACACCTTC

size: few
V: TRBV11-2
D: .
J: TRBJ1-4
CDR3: CASSLAGKWREKLFF
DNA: TGTGCCAGCAGCTTAGCCGGAAAGTGGAGGGAAAAACTGTTTTTT

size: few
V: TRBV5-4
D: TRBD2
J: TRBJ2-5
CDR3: CASRLAGVVETQYF
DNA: TGTGCCAGCAGACTAGCGGGAGTAGTTGAGACCCAGTACTTC